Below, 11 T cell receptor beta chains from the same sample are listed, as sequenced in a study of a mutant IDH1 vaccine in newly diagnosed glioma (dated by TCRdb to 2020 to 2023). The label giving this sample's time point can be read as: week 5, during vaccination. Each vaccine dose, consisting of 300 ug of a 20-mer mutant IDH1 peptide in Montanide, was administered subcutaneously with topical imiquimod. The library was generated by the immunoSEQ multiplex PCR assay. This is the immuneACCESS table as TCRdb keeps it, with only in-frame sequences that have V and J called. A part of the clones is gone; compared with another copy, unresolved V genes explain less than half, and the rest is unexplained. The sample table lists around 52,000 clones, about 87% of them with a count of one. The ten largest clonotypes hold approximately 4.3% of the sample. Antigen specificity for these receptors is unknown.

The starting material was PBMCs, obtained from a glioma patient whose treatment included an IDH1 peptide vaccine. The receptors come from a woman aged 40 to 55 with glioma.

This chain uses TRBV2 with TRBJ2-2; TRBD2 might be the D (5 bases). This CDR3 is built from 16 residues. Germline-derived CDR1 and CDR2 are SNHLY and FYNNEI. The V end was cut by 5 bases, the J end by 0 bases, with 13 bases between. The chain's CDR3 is CASSPRRVSNTGELFF. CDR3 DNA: TGTGCCAGCAGTCCGCGGCGGGTATCGAACACCGGGGAGCTGTTTTTT.

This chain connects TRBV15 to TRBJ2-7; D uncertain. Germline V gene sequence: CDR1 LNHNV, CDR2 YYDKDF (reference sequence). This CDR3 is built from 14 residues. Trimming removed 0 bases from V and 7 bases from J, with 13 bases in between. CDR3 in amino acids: CATSREAGPREQYF. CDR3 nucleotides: TGTGCCACCAGCAGAGAGGCAGGCCCCCGGGAGCAGTACTTC.

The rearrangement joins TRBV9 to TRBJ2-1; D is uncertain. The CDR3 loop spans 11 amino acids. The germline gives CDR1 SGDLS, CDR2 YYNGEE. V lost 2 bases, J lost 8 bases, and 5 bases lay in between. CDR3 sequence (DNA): TGTGCCAGCAGCGTCGGCCATGAGCAGTTCTTC. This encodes CASSVGHEQFF.

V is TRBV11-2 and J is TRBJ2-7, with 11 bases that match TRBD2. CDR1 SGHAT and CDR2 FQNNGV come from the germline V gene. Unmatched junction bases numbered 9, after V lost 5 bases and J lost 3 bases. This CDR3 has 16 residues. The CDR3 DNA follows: TGTGCCAGCAGCCCCCGGGGGGGGACTAGCGGCTACGAGCAGTACTTC. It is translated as CASSPRGGTSGYEQYF.

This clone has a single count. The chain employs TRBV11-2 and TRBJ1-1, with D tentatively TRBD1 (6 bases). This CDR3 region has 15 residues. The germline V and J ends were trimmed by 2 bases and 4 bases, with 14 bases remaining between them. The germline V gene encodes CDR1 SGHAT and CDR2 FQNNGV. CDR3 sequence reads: CASSLQGRGGTEAFF. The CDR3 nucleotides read TGTGCCAGCAGCTTACAGGGGAGGGGTGGCACTGAAGCTTTCTTT.

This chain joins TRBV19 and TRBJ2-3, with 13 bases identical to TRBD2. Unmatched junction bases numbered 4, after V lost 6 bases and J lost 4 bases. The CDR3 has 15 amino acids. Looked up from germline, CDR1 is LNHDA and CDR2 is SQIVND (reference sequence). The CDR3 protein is CASRTSGRAADTQYF. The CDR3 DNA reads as TGTGCCAGTAGAACTAGCGGGAGGGCAGCAGATACGCAGTATTTT.

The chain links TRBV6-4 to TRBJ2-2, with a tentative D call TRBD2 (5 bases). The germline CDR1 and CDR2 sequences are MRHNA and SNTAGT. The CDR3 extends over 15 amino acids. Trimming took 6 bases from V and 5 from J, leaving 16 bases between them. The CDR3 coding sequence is TGTGCCAGCAGGGCCCCAGGACTTATGACCGGGGAGCTGTTTTTT. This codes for CASRAPGLMTGELFF.

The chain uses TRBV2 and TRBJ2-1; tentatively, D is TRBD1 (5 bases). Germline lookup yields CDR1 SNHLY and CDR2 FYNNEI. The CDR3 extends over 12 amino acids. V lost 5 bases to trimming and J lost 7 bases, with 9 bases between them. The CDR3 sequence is CASSKDTNEQFF. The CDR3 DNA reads TGTGCCAGCAGTAAGGACACTAATGAGCAGTTCTTC.

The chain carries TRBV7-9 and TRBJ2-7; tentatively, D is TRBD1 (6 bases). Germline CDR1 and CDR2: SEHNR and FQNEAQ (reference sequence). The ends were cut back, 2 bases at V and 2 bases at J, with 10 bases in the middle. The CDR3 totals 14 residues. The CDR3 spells CASSLKGDPYEQYF. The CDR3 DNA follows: TGTGCCAGCAGCTTAAAGGGGGATCCCTACGAGCAGTACTTC.

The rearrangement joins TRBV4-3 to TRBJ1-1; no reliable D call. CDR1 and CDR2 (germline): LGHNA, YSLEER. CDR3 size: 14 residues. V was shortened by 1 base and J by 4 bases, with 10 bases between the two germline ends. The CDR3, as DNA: TGCGCCAGCAGCCAAGTGTTCCGGGGCACTGAAGCTTTCTTT. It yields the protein CASSQVFRGTEAFF.

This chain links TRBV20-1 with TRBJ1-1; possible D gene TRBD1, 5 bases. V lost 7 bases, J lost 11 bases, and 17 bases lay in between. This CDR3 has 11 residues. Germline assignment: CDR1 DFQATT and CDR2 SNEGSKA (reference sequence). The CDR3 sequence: CSVAQGDQAFF. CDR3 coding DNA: TGCAGTGTAGCCCAGGGAGACCAGGCTTTCTTT.